A selection of T cell receptor beta chains follows, all from one sample in a study of glioma-infiltrating T cells. TCRdb re-analysed the multiplex PCR reads in MiXCR, keeping a single row per CDR3 protein. The table shows 90,000 to 110,000 distinct CDR3 sequences, with less than 30% occurring only once. Material: glioma tissue, nonneoplastic brain tissue, or PBMCs (not recorded which). The receptor set was obtained from a human donor with low-grade glioma or glioblastoma, undergoing nonglioma brain surgery, or in good health (not recorded which). Both conserved end residues are part of each CDR3. A D gene is named only where the DNA matches it firmly. Only some rows state a clone size, as once, few, many or a class for expanded clones.

size | D | J | V | DNA | CDR3
many | NA | TRBJ2-3 | TRBV27 | TGTGCCAGCAGTTTATCATCGAGGCATACGCAGTATTTT | CASSLSSRHTQYF
many | TRBD1 | TRBJ2-7 | TRBV6-1 | TGTGCCAGCAGTGAACGGACAGGGGCCTACGAGCAGTACTTC | CASSERTGAYEQYF
NA | NA | TRBJ1-1 | TRBV6-2/TRBV6-3 | TGTGCCTGCAGTTGCCAGGGAACCACTGAAGCGTTCTTT | CACSCQGTTEAFF
NA | TRBD2 | TRBJ2-5 | TRBV12-3/TRBV12-4 | TGTGCCAGCAGCACCCCCGGACTAGCGGGATTTCAAGAGACCCAGTACTTC | CASSTPGLAGFQETQYF
many | TRBD1 | TRBJ2-3 | TRBV7-2 | TGTGCCAGCAGCTTATCCGGGACAGGGGCTGGAGATACGCAGTATTTT | CASSLSGTGAGDTQYF
NA | NA | TRBJ1-5 | TRBV30 | TGTGCCTGGAGTGCCGGGACGGACTCCTTTAGCAATCAGCCCCAGCATTTT | CAWSAGTDSFSNQPQHF
NA | NA | TRBJ1-2 | TRBV19 | TGTGCCAGTAGTATTGGGGGCACATCGCGATTCTATGGCTACACCTTC | CASSIGGTSRFYGYTF
NA | TRBD1 | TRBJ2-2 | TRBV4-3 | TGCGCCAGCGGCCAAGGGGACAGGGGATGGGCCGGGGAGCTGTTTTTT | CASGQGDRGWAGELFF
NA | TRBD1 | TRBJ1-4 | TRBV29-1 | TGCAGCGTGGGGACAGCAAATGAAAAACTGTTTTTT | CSVGTANEKLFF
NA | NA | TRBJ2-7 | TRBV5-1 | TGCGCCAGCAGCTTGGCACAGGGAACCTACGAGCAGTACTTC | CASSLAQGTYEQYF
many | NA | TRBJ2-1 | TRBV2 | TGTGCCAGCCTGGACAGCTCCTACAATGAGCAGTTCTTC | CASLDSSYNEQFF
NA | NA | TRBJ2-7 | TRBV6-2/TRBV6-3 | TGTGCCAGCACCTACGCTAGAAACGAGCAGTACTTC | CASTYARNEQYF
few | TRBD2 | TRBJ2-3 | TRBV12-5 | TGTGCTAGTGGCCGCGGCGGGGGGGGGCCTGCAGATACGCAGTATTTT | CASGRGGGGPADTQYF
many | TRBD2 | TRBJ2-1 | TRBV29-1 | TGCAGCGTTGGGGCTAGCGGGACCTACAATGAGCAGTTCTTC | CSVGASGTYNEQFF
many | NA | TRBJ2-3 | TRBV12-3/TRBV12-4 | TGTGCCAGCAGCAGAAGATGGGATACGCAGTATTTT | CASSRRWDTQYF
many | NA | TRBJ2-3 | TRBV7-2 | TGTGCCAGCAGCTTAGCGGCGGGCTCCCATTCAGATACGCAGTATTTT | CASSLAAGSHSDTQYF
many | TRBD1 | TRBJ2-7 | TRBV27 | TGTGCCAGCGGAATCCTCCTCCGACAGGGATCCGGCTACGAGCAGTACTTC | CASGILLRQGSGYEQYF
once | TRBD1 | TRBJ1-1 | TRBV28 | TGTGCCAGCGGCACAGGGGGCGCAAACACTGAAGCTTTCTTT | CASGTGGANTEAFF
many | NA | TRBJ1-2 | TRBV6-1 | TGTGCCAGCAGTACCCTGACAGATGGCTACACCTTC | CASSTLTDGYTF
NA | NA | TRBJ2-3 | TRBV29-1 | TGCAGCGTTGAATCCCCCACAGATACGCAGTATTTT | CSVESPTDTQYF
many | NA | TRBJ2-7 | TRBV2 | TGTGCCAGCAGTGGAGATAGTACCTACGAGCAGTACTTC | CASSGDSTYEQYF
few | NA | TRBJ2-1 | TRBV29-1 | TGCAGCTTACTCGGGGGACCAGGAGGTAATGAGCAGTTCTTC | CSLLGGPGGNEQFF
few | TRBD1 | TRBJ2-5 | TRBV4-2 | TGTGCCAGCAGCCAAGCCTGGCGACAGGGAAGTGGTCAAGAGACCCAGTACTTC | CASSQAWRQGSGQETQYF
many | NA | TRBJ2-7 | TRBV7-9 | TGTGCCAGCAGCTTCGTAAGCCAAATGTACGAGCAGTACTTC | CASSFVSQMYEQYF
many | NA | TRBJ2-2 | TRBV12-3/TRBV12-4 | TGTGCCACCAACAGGGAGAACACCGGGGAGCTGTTTTTT | CATNRENTGELFF
NA | NA | TRBJ2-7 | TRBV10-1 | TGCGTCAGCAGTGAGTCGAAAGGGAGCGAGCAGTACTTC | CVSSESKGSEQYF
many | TRBD2 | TRBJ2-7 | TRBV7-8 | TGTGCCAGCAGCCCGGGACTAGCGGGGGACGAGCAGTACTTC | CASSPGLAGDEQYF
NA | NA | TRBJ2-7 | TRBV29-1 | TGCAGCGCGGCAGGAAGGTCCTACTCCTACGAGCAGTACTTC | CSAAGRSYSYEQYF
many | TRBD1 | TRBJ1-1 | TRBV18 | TGTGCCAGCTCACAAAGACAGGGATTAGATACTGAAGCTTTCTTT | CASSQRQGLDTEAFF
few | TRBD2 | TRBJ2-1 | TRBV4-1 | TGCGCCAGCAGCCAAGATAGGACTAGCGGCTTTCGGGAGTTCTTC | CASSQDRTSGFREFF
NA | NA | TRBJ1-1 | TRBV6-8 | TGTTCCAGTGCGCGGAGAACCACTGAAGCTTTCTTT | CSSARRTTEAFF
few | TRBD1 | TRBJ2-1 | TRBV5-1 | TGCGCCAGCAGCTTGACCTCCGGGACAGTCTACAATGAGCAGTTCTTC | CASSLTSGTVYNEQFF
many | TRBD1 | TRBJ1-5 | TRBV6-6 | TGTGCCAGCAGTTACCAGCAGGGGGATCAGCCCCAGCATTTT | CASSYQQGDQPQHF
many | NA | TRBJ2-6 | TRBV19 | TGTGCCAGTAGTATGTTGCTCTCATCTGGGGCCAACGTCCTGACTTTC | CASSMLLSSGANVLTF
many | TRBD2 | TRBJ2-3 | TRBV6-2/TRBV6-3 | TGTGCCAGCAGGACTAGCGCCGTTTCGGTTGATACGCAGTATTTT | CASRTSAVSVDTQYF
NA | TRBD1 | TRBJ2-7 | TRBV10-3 | TGTGCCATCAGTGAGTCGAGCAGGGGGACCTACAATGAGCAGTACTTC | CAISESSRGTYNEQYF
many | TRBD1 | TRBJ1-2 | TRBV6-2/TRBV6-3 | TGTGCCAGCAGTTACTCCGAGACAGGGGATGGCTACACCTTC | CASSYSETGDGYTF
many | NA | TRBJ1-1 | TRBV6-4 | TGTGCCAGCAGTGTCCGGGTGAACACTGAAGCTTTCTTT | CASSVRVNTEAFF
NA | TRBD1 | TRBJ1-2 | TRBV5-1 | TGCGCCAGCAGCTTGGGATCCGGGACAGCCCTCTATGGCTACACCTTC | CASSLGSGTALYGYTF
few | NA | TRBJ1-1 | TRBV12-3/TRBV12-4 | TGTGCCAGCAGTACCAACAGGCGAACGGCTGAAGCTTTCTTT | CASSTNRRTAEAFF
many | NA | TRBJ1-6 | TRBV6-2/TRBV6-3 | TGTGCCAGCAGCCGCTCCGAGGGAACGACGCTTAATTCACCCCTCCACTTT | CASSRSEGTTLNSPLHF
many | NA | TRBJ1-2 | TRBV5-1 | TGCGCCAGCAGCTTACAGGGAAAATTTAACTATGGCTACACCTTC | CASSLQGKFNYGYTF
NA | NA | TRBJ2-3 | TRBV5-4 | TGTGCCAGCAGCTTTGGATTGGGCCCAGGCCGGGAGAGGAATCCAGATACGCAGTATTTT | CASSFGLGPGRERNPDTQYF
many | TRBD1 | TRBJ2-1 | TRBV7-9 | TGTGCCAGCAGCCGGGACAGGGGCTTTGAGTTCTTC | CASSRDRGFEFF
NA | TRBD1 | TRBJ2-4 | TRBV19 | TGTGCCAGTAGTATGATTGGGACAGGGAATTCCAAAAACATTCAGTACTTC | CASSMIGTGNSKNIQYF
many | NA | TRBJ1-2 | TRBV29-1 | TGCAGCGTTGAACTCCCTGGCTACACCTTC | CSVELPGYTF
many | TRBD1 | TRBJ2-7 | TRBV7-6 | TGTGCCAGCACCACCGCGGTCACGGGACAGAAGATCTACGAGCAGTACTTC | CASTTAVTGQKIYEQYF
NA | NA | TRBJ1-1 | TRBV6-1 | TGTAACAGCAGTTATCGGACGAACACTGAAGCTTTCTTT | CNSSYRTNTEAFF
many | NA | TRBJ2-4 | TRBV3-1 | TGTGCCAGCAGCTCGCCGGGCAAGGCGCGCGGAAACATTCAGTACTTC | CASSSPGKARGNIQYF